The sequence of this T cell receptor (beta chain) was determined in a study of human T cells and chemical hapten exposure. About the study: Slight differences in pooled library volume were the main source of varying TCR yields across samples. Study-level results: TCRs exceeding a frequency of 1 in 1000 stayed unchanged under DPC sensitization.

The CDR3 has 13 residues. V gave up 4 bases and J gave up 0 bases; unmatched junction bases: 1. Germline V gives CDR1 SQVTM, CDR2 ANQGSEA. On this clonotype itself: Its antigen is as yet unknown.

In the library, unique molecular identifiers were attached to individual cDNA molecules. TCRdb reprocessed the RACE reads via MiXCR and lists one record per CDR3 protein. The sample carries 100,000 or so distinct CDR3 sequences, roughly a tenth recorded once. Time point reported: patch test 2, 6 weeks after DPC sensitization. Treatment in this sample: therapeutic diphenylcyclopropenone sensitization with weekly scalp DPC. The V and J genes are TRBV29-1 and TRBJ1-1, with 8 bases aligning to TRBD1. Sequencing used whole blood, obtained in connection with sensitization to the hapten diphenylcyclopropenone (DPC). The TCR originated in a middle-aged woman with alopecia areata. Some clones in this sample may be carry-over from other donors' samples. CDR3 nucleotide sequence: TGCAGCGTTGGGACAGGGTTGAACACTGAAGCTTTCTTT. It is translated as CSVGTGLNTEAFF.